Below, 28 T cell receptor beta chains from the same sample are listed, as sequenced in a study of CD8+CD57+ T cells in acquired aplastic anemia. For CDR3 and TCR beta VDJ profiling, genomic DNA was the template used. One entry per CDR3 protein, called by TCRdb with MiXCR from the reads. Here the sample spans over 150,000 distinct CDR3 sequences, 63% being singletons. The patients chosen for sequencing had shown expansion of CD8+CD57+ cells (detected by flow cytometry). The sample taken for sequencing was sorted CD4+, CD8+, or CD8+CD57+ T cells (not recorded which) from PBMCs. The receptors derive from a human donor with aplastic anemia.

Worth noting for this clonotype: A single base separates this from a much larger clone, so it may be a read error. The V call is TRBV4-1, the J call TRBJ2-2; TRBD2 matches at 7 bases. This CDR3 has 15 residues. Germline V gene sequence: CDR1 MGHRA, CDR2 YSYEKL. The CDR3 sequence: CASSQKELQGGGLFF. The CDR3 DNA sequence: TGCGCCAGCAGCCAAAAGGAACTACAAGGCGGGGGGCTGTTTTTT.

This clonotype has ten or more counts. The chain is built from TRBV9 and TRBJ2-2, with D possibly TRBD2 on 6 matching bases. Trimming shortened V by 4 bases and J by 6 bases, and 19 bases separated the two germline ends. Germline values: CDR1 SGDLS, CDR2 YYNGEE. The CDR3 is made up of 16 amino acids. CDR3 loop: CASSSLGTYTAGELFF. The CDR3 coding sequence is TGTGCCAGCAGCTCCCTCGGGACTTACACCGCCGGGGAGCTGTTTTTT. The variable domain in full, with the rest retrieved from reference TRBV9 and TRBJ2-2, is DSGVTQTPKHLITATGQRVTLRCSPRSGDLSVYWYQQSLDQGLQFLIQYYNGEERAKGNILERFSAQQFPDLHSELNLSSLELGDSALYFCASSSLGTYTAGELFFGEGSRLTVL.

This clonotype showed up just once. The V call is TRBV20-1, the J call TRBJ1-5; D gene uncertain. This CDR3 has 13 amino acids. The V and J ends lost 3 bases and 9 bases respectively, with 15 bases between them. Germline assignment: CDR1 DFQATT and CDR2 SNEGSKA (reference sequence). CDR3 loop: CSARTDGSGPQHF. DNA of the CDR3: TGCAGTGCTAGGACGGACGGTTCAGGGCCCCAGCATTTT.

This chain links TRBV24-1 with TRBJ1-2; TRBD1 might be the D (5 bases). There are 14 residues in the CDR3. From germline, CDR1 is KGHDR and CDR2 SFDVKD. V lost 6 bases to trimming and J lost 6 bases, with 16 bases between them. CDR3 nucleotides: TGTGCCACCAGTCAGGGAGTCGGGTTTGATGGCTACACCTTC. Its translation is CATSQGVGFDGYTF.

V usage is TRBV9 and J usage is TRBJ2-3; D is ambiguous. This CDR3 contains 15 residues. The germline gives CDR1 SGDLS, CDR2 YYNGEE. Trimming stripped 4 bases from V and 1 base from J, with 13 bases between. CDR3 bases: TGTGCCAGCAGCCCCCGGCCTACCTGCACAGATACGCAGTATTTT. This codes for CASSPRPTCTDTQYF.

V usage is TRBV19 and J usage is TRBJ1-5; possible D gene TRBD1, 5 bases. Germline V gene sequence: CDR1 LNHDA, CDR2 SQIVND (reference sequence). Deletions cut 6 bases from V and 5 bases from J, with 20 bases between. The CDR3 has 16 residues. The CDR3 here is CASSRIRVLGDQPQHF. The CDR3 DNA is TGTGCCAGTAGCAGAATCAGGGTCTTAGGAGATCAGCCCCAGCATTTT. Complete variable domain (other parts from reference TRBV19 and TRBJ1-5): DGGITQSPKYLFRKEGQNVTLSCEQNLNHDAMYWYRQDPGQGLRLIYYSQIVNDFQKGDIAEGYSVSREKKESFPLTVTSAQKNPTAFYLCASSRIRVLGDQPQHFGDGTRLSIL.

Notes on this clonotype: Without the conserved terminal phenylalanine or tryptophan, this CDR3 likely stems from a read error. V usage is TRBV18 and J usage is TRBJ1-4, with D tentatively TRBD1 (6 bases). The germline V gene has CDR1 KGHSH and CDR2 LQKENI. The CDR3 spans 15 residues. Trimming took off 4 bases at V and 0 bases at J, with 9 bases between the two ends. Written as DNA, the CDR3 is TGTGCCAGCTCACTTAGACAGGCAACTAATGAAAAACTGTTTCTT. Amino acids: CASSLRQATNEKLFL.

This chain connects TRBV19 to TRBJ2-3; 10 bases fit TRBD2. The CDR3 runs to 14 residues. The V segment lost 6 bases and the J segment 1 base; nucleotides outside the gene matches: 1. Germline CDR1 is LNHDA and CDR2 is SQIVND (reference sequence). The CDR3 protein is CASRSGGGTDTQYF. In nucleotides, the CDR3 is TGTGCCAGTAGAAGCGGGGGGGGCACAGATACGCAGTATTTT.

This clonotype was found once. The chain carries TRBV7-8 and TRBJ2-7; 8 bases map to TRBD1. This CDR3 has 14 residues. The V gene's germline CDR1 is SGHVS and CDR2 FQNEAQ. Trimming cost V 2 bases and J 5 bases; bases outside gene matches: 5. The CDR3 nucleotides are TGTGCCAGCAGCTTAACGGCAGGGGGCCACGAGCAGTACTTC. This translates into CASSLTAGGHEQYF. Complete variable domain (other parts from reference TRBV7-8 and TRBJ2-7): GAGVSQSPRYKVAKRGQDVALRCDPISGHVSLFWYQQALGQGPEFLTYFQNEAQLDKSGLPSDRFFAERPEGSVSTLKIQRTQQEDSAVYLCASSLTAGGHEQYFGPGTRLTVT.

This sequence joins TRBV7-9 and TRBJ2-5; D remains ambiguous. Germline V lookup: CDR1 SEHNR, CDR2 FQNEAQ (reference sequence). CDR3 length: 13 residues. The V end was cut by 3 bases, the J end by 7 bases, with 12 bases between. The CDR3 sequence: CASSLSDRSTQYF. CDR3 DNA: TGTGCCAGCAGCTTGTCGGATCGTTCGACCCAGTACTTC.

The V call is TRBV19, the J call TRBJ1-1, with D maybe TRBD1 (6 bases). This CDR3 is built from 14 residues. Looked up from germline, CDR1 is LNHDA and CDR2 is SQIVND (reference sequence). The germline V and J ends were trimmed by 6 bases and 0 bases, with 11 bases remaining between them. The CDR3 sequence: CASRNRELNTEAFF. The CDR3 DNA reads as TGTGCCAGTAGGAACAGGGAACTGAACACTGAAGCTTTCTTT.

V is TRBV5-1 and J is TRBJ2-3, with D perhaps matching TRBD1 (6 bases). The germline V and J ends were trimmed by 0 bases and 3 bases, with 14 bases remaining between them. CDR3 length: 16 residues. Germline V gene lookup returns CDR1 SGHRS and CDR2 YFSETQ. CDR3 residues: CASSLGTAWETDTQYF. Here the CDR3 DNA reads TGCGCCAGCAGCTTGGGGACAGCGTGGGAAACAGATACGCAGTATTTT.

The chain recombines TRBV25-1 with TRBJ2-3, with a weak D call TRBD2 (6 bases). The germline CDR1 and CDR2 sequences are MGHDK and SYGVNS. V lost 8 bases to trimming and J lost 1 base, with 19 bases between them. CDR3 length equals 16 residues. The CDR3 spells CASSPPAGHGTDTQYF. The CDR3 DNA sequence: TGTGCCAGCTCTCCCCCAGCGGGTCACGGCACAGATACGCAGTATTTT.

The sample holds many counts of this clonotype. This chain links TRBV29-1 with TRBJ2-5, with D possibly TRBD1 on 5 matching bases. The germline V gene encodes CDR1 SQVTM and CDR2 ANQGSEA. The V end lost 5 bases, the J end lost 4 bases, and 20 bases lay between the germline ends. This CDR3 contains 15 residues. The CDR3 region is CSVIPQGRLGETQYF. The CDR3 nucleotides read TGCAGCGTTATACCTCAGGGTCGTTTAGGAGAGACCCAGTACTTC.

The V call is TRBV19, the J call TRBJ2-7; D remains unclear. The CDR3 length is 14 residues. Germline CDR1 LNHDA, CDR2 SQIVND (reference sequence). Trimming left V 3 bases short and J 3 bases short, with 12 bases between. CDR3 nucleotides: TGTGCCAGTAGTATTTCTGCTAACGACTACGAGCAGTACTTC. This codes for CASSISANDYEQYF.

The rearrangement links TRBV29-1 to TRBJ1-1; D is unclear. Germline CDR1 is SQVTM and CDR2 is ANQGSEA. The CDR3 spans 13 residues. V was shortened by 0 bases and J by 7 bases, with 12 bases between the two germline ends. The chain's CDR3 is CSVEEGIGVEAFF. In DNA, the CDR3 is TGCAGCGTTGAAGAGGGGATTGGGGTTGAAGCTTTCTTT.

This chain connects TRBV10-3 to TRBJ1-2; 10 bases are a match to TRBD1. Germline V lookup: CDR1 ENHRY, CDR2 SYGVKD. The V gene end was trimmed by 8 bases and the J gene end by 8 bases; junction bases not matched to a gene: 11. The CDR3 loop spans 14 amino acids. In nucleotides, the CDR3 is TGTGCCATCGACCAAGGGGGGACAGGGGACGGCTACACCTTC. Amino acids: CAIDQGGTGDGYTF.

This chain joins TRBV20-1 and TRBJ2-7, with D unresolved. The V gene lost 4 bases and the J gene lost 4 bases, with 11 bases spanning the gap. CDR3 length: 12 amino acids. Germline V CDR1 and CDR2: DFQATT, SNEGSKA (reference sequence). The CDR3 DNA sequence: TGCAGTGCTAACCGCGACGGTTACGAGCAGTACTTC. This codes for CSANRDGYEQYF.

This clonotype was picked up many times. The J gene is TRBJ1-5, the V gene TRBV2; D is perhaps TRBD1 (5 bases). Trimming removed 6 bases from V and 5 bases from J, with 17 bases in between. This CDR3 has 15 amino acids. The germline V gene has CDR1 SNHLY and CDR2 FYNNEI. The chain's CDR3 is CASSRTGLRDQPQHF. CDR3 coding DNA: TGTGCCAGCAGCAGAACGGGACTAAGGGATCAGCCCCAGCATTTT. Full variable domain (outside the CDR3, taken from reference TRBV2 and TRBJ1-5): EPEVTQTPSHQVTQMGQEVILRCVPISNHLYFYWYRQILGQKVEFLVSFYNNEISEKSEIFDDQFSVERPDGSNFTLKIRSTKLEDSAMYFCASSRTGLRDQPQHFGDGTRLSIL.

This chain joins TRBV7-8 and TRBJ2-7; 14 bases map to TRBD2. Trimming took 5 bases from V and 2 from J; bases not matched to a gene: 8. CDR1 is SGHVS and CDR2 is FQNEAQ in the germline V gene. The CDR3 sequence is 17 residues long. The DNA for the CDR3 is TGTGCCAGCAGCAAGGGACTAGCGGGAGCGACTACCTACGAGCAGTACTTC. This translates into CASSKGLAGATTYEQYF.

This clonotype was counted only a few times. The chain carries TRBV2 and TRBJ2-3, with a weak D call TRBD2 (5 bases). CDR1 and CDR2 (germline): SNHLY, FYNNEI. Trimming pared 8 bases from V and 1 base from J, leaving 16 bases between. This CDR3 is 15 amino acids long. The CDR3 region has the DNA TGTGCCAGCGCTCCCGGTAGGCGGGGCACAGATACGCAGTATTTT. It codes for CASAPGRRGTDTQYF.

J is TRBJ2-7 and V is TRBV9; TRBD1 matches 7 bases. The length of the CDR3 is 13 residues. In germline, CDR1 is SGDLS, CDR2 YYNGEE. With 3 bases clipped from V and 3 bases from J, the junction kept 3 bases outside the gene matches. The CDR3 region has the DNA TGTGCCAGCAGCGCAGGACAGGACTACGAGCAGTACTTC. Protein sequence: CASSAGQDYEQYF. Supplemented by reference TRBV9 and TRBJ2-7, the full variable domain reads DSGVTQTPKHLITATGQRVTLRCSPRSGDLSVYWYQQSLDQGLQFLIQYYNGEERAKGNILERFSAQQFPDLHSELNLSSLELGDSALYFCASSAGQDYEQYFGPGTRLTVT.

This clonotype was seen repeatedly, ten times or more. The V and J genes are TRBV2 and TRBJ1-2; D gene unclear. The germline V gene encodes CDR1 SNHLY and CDR2 FYNNEI. V lost 0 bases, J lost 0 bases, and 11 bases lay in between. This CDR3 is built from 16 residues. In nucleotides, the CDR3 is TGTGCCAGCAGTGAAGCACGGGTAGTAGCTAACTATGGCTACACCTTC. As protein: CASSEARVVANYGYTF.

The chain uses TRBV7-9 and TRBJ2-5, with unresolved D. This CDR3 is 14 amino acids long. Germline V gene sequence: CDR1 SEHNR, CDR2 FQNEAQ (reference sequence). V was pared by 4 bases and J by 3 bases, with 12 bases between. The CDR3 loop reads CASSSRAGEETQYF. In nucleotides, the CDR3 is TGTGCCAGCAGCTCCCGTGCCGGAGAAGAGACCCAGTACTTC. Full variable domain (rest looked up from reference TRBV7-9 and TRBJ2-5): DTGVSQNPRHKITKRGQNVTFRCDPISEHNRLYWYRQTLGQGPEFLTYFQNEAQLEKSRLLSDRFSAERPKGSFSTLEIQRTEQGDSAMYLCASSSRAGEETQYFGPGTRLLVL.

This chain links TRBV2 with TRBJ2-7; D may be TRBD1 (6 bases). CDR3 length: 15 residues. V was shortened by 1 base and J by 3 bases, with 13 bases between the two germline ends. Germline loops: CDR1 SNHLY, CDR2 FYNNEI. Here the CDR3 reads CASSEGQGSLYEQYF. DNA for the CDR3: TGTGCCAGCAGTGAAGGCCAGGGGTCACTCTACGAGCAGTACTTC. Looking up the rest from reference TRBV2 and TRBJ2-7 gives the full variable domain: EPEVTQTPSHQVTQMGQEVILRCVPISNHLYFYWYRQILGQKVEFLVSFYNNEISEKSEIFDDQFSVERPDGSNFTLKIRSTKLEDSAMYFCASSEGQGSLYEQYFGPGTRLTVT.

This sequence joins TRBV19 and TRBJ1-5, with TRBD1 identical over 8 bases. The CDR3 runs 15 residues. Per the germline V gene, CDR1 is LNHDA and CDR2 is SQIVND (reference sequence). V shed 4 bases and J 4 bases; nucleotides not matched to a gene: 6. The CDR3 nucleotides are TGTGCCAGTAGTACCGGGGACAGGATGAATCAGCCCCAGCATTTT. Translating gives CASSTGDRMNQPQHF.

This clonotype was seen a handful of times. The chain couples TRBV24-1 to TRBJ2-3, with D unclear. The CDR3 is made up of 13 amino acids. The germline V gene encodes CDR1 KGHDR and CDR2 SFDVKD. Trimming removed 4 bases from V and 0 bases from J, with 4 bases in between. This CDR3 is CATSDPSTDTQYF. CDR3 DNA sequence: TGTGCCACCAGTGACCCCAGCACAGATACGCAGTATTTT.

The chain employs TRBV19 and TRBJ1-5; 7 nucleotides align to TRBD1. CDR1 is LNHDA and CDR2 is SQIVND in the germline V gene (reference sequence). Unmatched junction bases numbered 20, after V lost 5 bases and J lost 7 bases. The CDR3 runs to 18 residues. The CDR3: CASSGGRGRRSSSQPQHF. For the CDR3, the DNA is TGTGCCAGTAGTGGCGGCAGGGGGAGACGATCTTCAAGCCAGCCCCAGCATTTT.